This T cell receptor (beta chain) appears in the sequencing data of a study of cytotoxic CD8 clonotypes in ibrutinib-treated CLL. Study-wide points: While tracking circulating CD8+ T-cell counts, baseline clonality exceeded that of age-matched healthy donors.

The CDR3 runs to 13 residues. Germline lookup yields CDR1 ENHRY and CDR2 SYGVKD. The V end was cut by 7 bases, the J end by 5 bases, with 12 bases between. Assay used: immunoSEQ multiplex PCR; TCRdb lists only in-frame clones, some missing. Among 15,000 or so clones listed, 64% were seen once. This clone has just a few counts. No antigen is known for it. The chain carries TRBV10-3 and TRBJ1-5; no clear D gene. The input for sequencing was PBMCs, taken after 12 months of ibrutinib treatment. The TCR sequence derives from a human donor with chronic lymphocytic leukemia. CDR3 amino acids: CAITKDRDQPQHF. As DNA, the CDR3 is TGTGCCATCACTAAGGATCGGGATCAGCCCCAGCATTTT.